The subject of this entry is one T cell receptor beta chain. Clones were sequenced by immunoSEQ multiplex PCR, and TCRdb holds only the in-frame ones, with some missing. The sample lists some 260,000 clones, roughly 84% occurring once. This sample stems from a study of blood T cell repertoires in COVID-19. Study context: Material from acute and convalescent COVID-19 was sourced from the United States, Italy and Spain. Nucleic acid was either cDNA or gDNA, and it came from T cells, B-cell-depleted T cells, or PBMCs.

V gave up 1 base and J gave up 12 bases, with 7 bases separating them. The CDR3 extends over 12 amino acids. The germline V gene has CDR1 SGHTA and CDR2 FQGNSA. Sequenced input: peripheral blood. This clonotype was obtained from a woman in her thirties or forties with active or convalescent COVID-19. The chain joins TRBV7-2 to TRBJ1-6; D is unresolved. CDR3 DNA sequence: TGTGCCAGCAGCTTAGTGTGGAGACCCCTCCACTTT. Translation gives CASSLVWRPLHF.